These 23 T cell receptor beta chains originate from one sample sequenced in a study of blood T cell repertoires in COVID-19. TCRdb's table, derived via immunoSEQ multiplex PCR, lists solely in-frame clones and lacks some. The sample carries roughly 430,000 clones, 70% to 90% recorded once. The sequenced sample was PBMCs or T cells enriched from blood (not recorded which). Receptor source: a woman aged 40-49 years with acute COVID-19.

The chain employs TRBV27 and TRBJ1-6; 8 nucleotides match TRBD1. The V segment lost 5 bases and the J segment 7 bases; nucleotides outside the gene matches: 13. CDR3 length: 17 residues. Germline CDR1 reads MNHEY; CDR2 reads SMNVEV (reference sequence). The DNA of the CDR3 is TGTGCCAGCAGTCAACTCCCTGGGACAGGATCGAATTCACCCCTCCACTTT. Its translation is CASSQLPGTGSNSPLHF.

The V call is TRBV30, the J call TRBJ1-1, with 8 bases aligning to TRBD1. Germline CDR1 and CDR2: GTSNPN and SVGIG (reference sequence). The V segment lost 2 bases and the J segment 3 bases; nucleotides outside the gene matches: 5. This CDR3 spans 14 amino acids. Here the CDR3 DNA reads TGTGCCTGGAGTAACAGGGGGTCTCACACTGAAGCTTTCTTT. Encoded protein: CAWSNRGSHTEAFF.

V is TRBV7-2 and J is TRBJ1-5, with 7 bases matching TRBD1. Looked up from germline, CDR1 is SGHTA and CDR2 is FQGNSA. The trim removed 5 bases at V and 7 bases at J, leaving 5 bases unmatched. The CDR3 is made up of 13 amino acids. The CDR3 nucleotides are TGTGCCAGCAGCGACAGGGTAGGCCAGCCCCAGCATTTT. Amino acids: CASSDRVGQPQHF. Together with reference TRBV7-2 and TRBJ1-5, the CDR3 gives the full variable domain: GAGVSQSPSNKVTEKGKDVELRCDPISGHTALYWYRQSLGQGLEFLIYFQGNSAPDKSGLPSDRFSAERTGGSVSTLTIQRTQQEDSAVYLCASSDRVGQPQHFGDGTRLSIL.

The chain links TRBV18 to TRBJ2-1; 8 bases line up with TRBD1. J lost 9 bases, V lost 2 bases, and 6 bases had no gene match. This CDR3 has 14 amino acids. CDR1 and CDR2 from the germline V gene are KGHSH and LQKENI. CDR3 coding DNA: TGTGCCAGCTCACCAGGGACAGGTCCGATTGAGCAGTTCTTC. This encodes CASSPGTGPIEQFF.

The rearrangement uses TRBV19 and TRBJ1-5, with 9 bases aligning to TRBD1. This CDR3 is built from 14 residues. Germline V CDR1 and CDR2: LNHDA, SQIVND (reference sequence). The ends lost 4 bases at V and 5 bases at J; junction bases unmatched: 3. The CDR3 region has the DNA TGTGCCAGTAGTAAGTGGACAGGGGATCAGCCCCAGCATTTT. This gives the protein CASSKWTGDQPQHF.

V gene TRBV3-1 (or the pseudogene TRBV3-2) combines with J gene TRBJ2-3, with 7 positions matching TRBD2. CDR1 and CDR2 from the germline V gene are LGHDT and YNNKEL (reference sequence). This CDR3 is built from 17 residues. Losses at the gene ends were 3 bases for V and 2 bases for J; bases not matched to a gene: 11. CDR3 in DNA: TGTGCCAGCAGCCACGCGGCTAAGCGGGGATCCACAGATACGCAGTATTTT. Translated, it gives CASSHAAKRGSTDTQYF.

The chain is built from TRBV27 and TRBJ1-6; unclear D gene. The CDR3 length is 15 residues. V lost 5 bases to trimming and J lost 7 bases, with 15 bases between them. Germline V CDR1 and CDR2: MNHEY, SMNVEV (reference sequence). The CDR3 here is CASSVAGFTNSPLHF. CDR3 nucleotides: TGTGCCAGCAGTGTAGCCGGGTTCACAAATTCACCCCTCCACTTT.

The V and J genes are TRBV19 and TRBJ2-3; TRBD2 matches at 7 bases. Germline-derived CDR1 and CDR2 are LNHDA and SQIVND (reference sequence). This CDR3 comprises 17 residues. J gave up 4 bases and V 4 bases, and 14 bases lay outside the gene matches. In nucleotides, the CDR3 is TGTGCCAGTAGTAGCCGGGGCCAGATTCGGGGGGCAGATACGCAGTATTTT. Translation: CASSSRGQIRGADTQYF.

The rearrangement joins TRBV6-1 to TRBJ2-3, with unresolved D. In germline, CDR1 is MNHNS, CDR2 SASEGT. Trimming stripped 1 base from V and 1 base from J, with 6 bases between. The CDR3 contains 14 residues. The CDR3 DNA follows: TGTGCCAGCAGTGAAGAACGGGGCACAGATACGCAGTATTTT. Protein: CASSEERGTDTQYF.

This sequence joins TRBV5-1 and TRBJ1-3; D is perhaps TRBD1 (5 bases). Germline V gene lookup returns CDR1 SGHRS and CDR2 YFSETQ. V lost 2 bases, J lost 0 bases, and 18 bases lay in between. CDR3 length: 18 residues. CDR3 loop: CASSFGGVPHISGNTIYF. CDR3 coding DNA: TGCGCCAGCAGCTTCGGGGGGGTCCCTCACATCTCTGGAAACACCATATATTTT.

V usage is TRBV10-3 and J usage is TRBJ1-2; no reliable D call. The CDR3 loop spans 14 amino acids. With 3 bases removed from V and 0 bases from J, the gap between germline ends came to 8 bases. Per the germline V gene, CDR1 is ENHRY and CDR2 is SYGVKD. The CDR3 nucleotides read TGTGCCATCAGTGACAACTCTCCTAACTATGGCTACACCTTC. This codes for CAISDNSPNYGYTF.

The sample holds a few counts of this clone. This chain uses TRBV7-9 with TRBJ2-2; 9 bases align to TRBD2. Trimming took 2 bases from V and 1 from J; bases not matched to a gene: 2. Germline assignment: CDR1 SEHNR and CDR2 FQNEAQ (reference sequence). The CDR3 is made up of 16 amino acids. This CDR3 is CASSLLTSGNTGELFF. In nucleotides, the CDR3 is TGTGCCAGCAGCTTATTGACTAGCGGGAACACCGGGGAGCTGTTTTTT.

This chain uses TRBV30 with TRBJ1-6, with D unresolved. Germline values: CDR1 GTSNPN, CDR2 SVGIG (reference sequence). V was shortened by 7 bases and J by 7 bases, with 17 bases between the two germline ends. This CDR3 region has 14 residues. The CDR3 DNA follows: TGTGCCTCCTCAGGCCTGCGCTCAAATTCACCCCTCCACTTT. Translated: CASSGLRSNSPLHF.

The chain carries TRBV5-1 and TRBJ1-3; D is perhaps TRBD1 (5 bases). The CDR3 has 13 residues. The germline V gene encodes CDR1 SGHRS and CDR2 YFSETQ. Trimming took 2 bases from V and 4 from J, leaving 7 bases between them. The CDR3 nucleotides are TGCGCCAGCAGCTTCGGGGGAGGAAACACCATATATTTT. It codes for CASSFGGGNTIYF.

The chain employs TRBV9 and TRBJ2-3; 9 bases line up with TRBD1. From germline, CDR1 is SGDLS and CDR2 YYNGEE. J lost 1 base, V lost 5 bases, and 5 bases had no gene match. The CDR3 is made up of 15 amino acids. The CDR3 sequence is CASSAQGARTDTQYF. CDR3 sequence (DNA): TGTGCCAGCAGTGCACAGGGGGCGCGCACAGATACGCAGTATTTT.

V and J are TRBV7-9 and TRBJ2-7, with 12 nucleotides matching TRBD2. There are 17 residues in the CDR3. Germline loops: CDR1 SEHNR, CDR2 FQNEAQ (reference sequence). Trimming cost V 5 bases and J 3 bases; bases outside gene matches: 11. The CDR3 here is CASSHPTSGGYRYEQYF. The CDR3 coding sequence is TGTGCCAGCAGCCACCCGACTAGCGGGGGATATCGCTACGAGCAGTACTTC.

The gene calls are TRBV18 and TRBJ1-6, with 7 bases that match TRBD1. V was pared by 6 bases and J by 11 bases, with 13 bases of the junction left unmatched. This CDR3 region has 15 residues. Germline V gives CDR1 KGHSH, CDR2 LQKENI. CDR3 sequence (DNA): TGTGCCAGCTCTTACAATCGACAGGGTGAGACACCCCTCCACTTT. Protein product: CASSYNRQGETPLHF.

The chain couples TRBV7-7 to TRBJ2-1; a weak D match, TRBD1 (6 bases). Between the trimmed V and J ends, which lost 5 bases and 9 bases, there was a span of 11 bases. Germline CDR1 SSHAT, CDR2 FNYEAQ (reference sequence). The CDR3 loop spans 12 amino acids. Written as DNA, the CDR3 is TGTGCCAGCAGCGGGGGCTCTGGTGAGCAGTTCTTC. This translates into CASSGGSGEQFF.

V gene TRBV6-5 combines with J gene TRBJ1-2; D gene uncertain. This CDR3 is 13 amino acids long. The germline gives CDR1 MNHEY, CDR2 SVGAGI. The V end was cut by 2 bases, the J end by 8 bases, with 12 bases between. The CDR3 region is CASSYEVSGGYTF. The CDR3 nucleotides are TGTGCCAGCAGTTACGAAGTCTCGGGAGGCTACACCTTC.

J is TRBJ2-1 and V is TRBV5-1, with 7 bases matching TRBD2. This CDR3 has 15 residues. J was trimmed by 4 bases and V by 0 bases; bases with no gene match: 4. Germline V lookup: CDR1 SGHRS, CDR2 YFSETQ. This CDR3 is CASSLGAGEYNEQFF. The CDR3 nucleotides are TGCGCCAGCAGCTTGGGGGCGGGGGAATACAATGAGCAGTTCTTC.

The rearrangement joins TRBV7-2 to TRBJ1-5; no clear D. CDR1 is SGHTA and CDR2 is FQGNSA in the germline V gene. Trimming cost V 4 bases and J 6 bases, with 10 bases left between them. There are 13 residues in the CDR3. The CDR3 DNA follows: TGTGCCAGCAGCTCCCGACGGAGTCAGCCCCAGCATTTT. This sequence encodes CASSSRRSQPQHF.

The gene calls are TRBV18 and TRBJ1-1, with D unclear. Germline V gene data show CDR1 as KGHSH and CDR2 as LQKENI. CDR3 size: 13 residues. The ends were cut back, 4 bases at V and 3 bases at J, with 9 bases in the middle. CDR3 DNA sequence: TGTGCCAGCTCACAACAGAAACACACTGAAGCTTTCTTT. Its translation: CASSQQKHTEAFF.

This sequence joins TRBV3-1 (or the pseudogene TRBV3-2) and TRBJ2-1, with TRBD2 matching 8 bases. Germline lookup yields CDR1 LGHDT and CDR2 YNNKEL (reference sequence). The CDR3 spans 16 residues. V lost 4 bases to trimming and J lost 12 bases; unmatched junction nucleotides: 17. CDR3 residues: CASSPSSLAGLAGQFF. The DNA for the CDR3 is TGTGCCAGCAGCCCCAGTTCCCTAGCGGGCCTTGCTGGGCAGTTCTTC.